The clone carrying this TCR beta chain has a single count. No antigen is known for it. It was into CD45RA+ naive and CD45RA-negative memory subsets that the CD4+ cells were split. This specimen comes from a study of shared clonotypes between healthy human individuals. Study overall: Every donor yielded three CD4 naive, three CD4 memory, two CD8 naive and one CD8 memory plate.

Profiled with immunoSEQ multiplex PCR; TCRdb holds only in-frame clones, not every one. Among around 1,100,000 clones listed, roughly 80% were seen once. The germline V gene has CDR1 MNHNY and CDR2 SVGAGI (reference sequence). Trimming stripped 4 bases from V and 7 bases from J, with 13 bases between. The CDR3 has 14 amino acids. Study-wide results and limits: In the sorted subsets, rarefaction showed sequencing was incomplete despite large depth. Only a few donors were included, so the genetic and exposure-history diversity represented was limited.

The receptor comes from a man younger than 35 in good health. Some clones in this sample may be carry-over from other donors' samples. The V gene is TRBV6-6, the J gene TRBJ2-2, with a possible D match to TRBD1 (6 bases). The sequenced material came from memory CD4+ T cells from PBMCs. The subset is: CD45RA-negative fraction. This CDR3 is CASSSRGSNGELFF. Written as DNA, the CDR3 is TGTGCCAGCAGTTCCAGGGGTAGTAACGGGGAGCTGTTTTTT.